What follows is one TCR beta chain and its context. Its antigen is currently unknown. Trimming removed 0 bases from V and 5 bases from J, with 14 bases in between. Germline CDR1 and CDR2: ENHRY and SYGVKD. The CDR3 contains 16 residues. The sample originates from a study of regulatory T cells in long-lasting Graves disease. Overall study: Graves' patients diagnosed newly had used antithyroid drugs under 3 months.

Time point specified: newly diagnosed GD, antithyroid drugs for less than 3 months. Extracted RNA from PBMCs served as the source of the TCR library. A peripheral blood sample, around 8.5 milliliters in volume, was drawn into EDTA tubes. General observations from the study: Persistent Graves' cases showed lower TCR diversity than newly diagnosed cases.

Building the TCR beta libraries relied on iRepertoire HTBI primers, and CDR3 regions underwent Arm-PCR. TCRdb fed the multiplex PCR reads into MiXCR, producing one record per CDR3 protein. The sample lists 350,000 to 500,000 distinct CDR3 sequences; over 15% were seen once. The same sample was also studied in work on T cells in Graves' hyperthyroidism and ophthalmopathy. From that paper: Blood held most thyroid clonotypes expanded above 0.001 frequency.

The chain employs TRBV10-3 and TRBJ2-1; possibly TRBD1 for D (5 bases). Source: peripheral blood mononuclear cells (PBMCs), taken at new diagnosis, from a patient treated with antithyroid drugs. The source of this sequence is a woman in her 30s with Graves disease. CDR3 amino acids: CAISESLGAVDNEQFF. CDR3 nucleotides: TGTGCCATCAGTGAGTCCCTTGGGGCGGTGGACAATGAGCAGTTCTTC.